These 24 T cell receptor beta chains came from one sample sequenced in a study of T cell repertoires in cytomegalovirus infection. TCRdb used MiXCR to reprocess the reads, holding one entry per CDR3 protein. The sample has about 140,000 distinct CDR3 sequences; roughly 6% are singletons. Sequences were obtained from PBMCs. Receptors were obtained from a human donor in good health (CMV status not recorded). Some clones in this sample may be carry-over from other donors' samples.

This clonotype was seen repeatedly, ten times or more. The genes are TRBV18 and TRBJ2-7, with 9 bases fitting TRBD2. The CDR3 runs to 15 residues. Germline values: CDR1 KGHSH, CDR2 LQKENI. J lost 7 bases, V lost 1 base, and 8 bases had no gene match. The CDR3 is CASSPLGTLAGEQYF. The CDR3 coding sequence is TGTGCCAGCTCACCACTAGGGACTCTAGCGGGGGAGCAGTACTTC.

This clonotype was seen at least ten times. V and J are TRBV7-2 and TRBJ1-1; 7 bases match TRBD1. J lost 0 bases, V lost 5 bases, and 6 bases had no gene match. Germline V CDR1 and CDR2: SGHTA, FQGNSA. The CDR3 covers 15 residues. CDR3 sequence (DNA): TGTGCCAGCAGCCAACAGACAGGGTTGAACACTGAAGCTTTCTTT. Protein: CASSQQTGLNTEAFF.

The CDR3 bases are TGCAGTGCTAGAGTCAAGCGGGGGGGCTGGATTGACGAGCAGTTCTTC. Amino acid sequence: CSARVKRGGWIDEQFF. The chain combines TRBV20-1 with TRBJ2-1; 10 nucleotides agree with TRBD2. The junction had 13 bases not matched to a gene; V was cut back by 1 base and J by 10 bases. CDR3 length equals 16 residues. The germline gives CDR1 DFQATT, CDR2 SNEGSKA (reference sequence).

This clonotype has ten or more counts. The chain employs TRBV7-9 and TRBJ2-1; possibly TRBD1 or TRBD2 for D (6 bases each). Germline CDR1 reads SEHNR; CDR2 reads FQNEAQ (reference sequence). With 1 base removed from V and 5 bases from J, the gap between germline ends came to 15 bases. CDR3 size: 16 residues. In DNA form, the CDR3 reads TGTGCCAGCAGCTTAGGAGGGGGGACTTTACACAATGAGCAGTTCTTC. This encodes CASSLGGGTLHNEQFF.

This clonotype was seen at least ten times. The V gene is TRBV7-2, the J gene TRBJ2-1, with 8 bases lining up with TRBD1. This CDR3 region has 16 residues. CDR1 is SGHTA and CDR2 is FQGNSA in the germline V gene. V lost 2 bases to trimming and J lost 9 bases; unmatched junction nucleotides: 12. The CDR3 is CASSLSVTGGWREQFF. The DNA for the CDR3 is TGTGCCAGCAGCTTATCCGTAACAGGGGGATGGCGTGAGCAGTTCTTC.

This clonotype was seen a few times. The genes are TRBV6-2 or TRBV6-3 and TRBJ2-3, with a possible D match to TRBD2 (6 bases). The germline V gene encodes CDR1 MNHEY and CDR2 SVGEGT. The CDR3 runs to 15 residues. V lost 2 bases, J lost 2 bases, and 11 bases lay in between. DNA for the CDR3: TGTGCCAGCAGTTACAGGGCGGGGCCCACAGATACGCAGTATTTT. Protein sequence: CASSYRAGPTDTQYF.

This clonotype came up many times. V gene TRBV13 combines with J gene TRBJ1-1; D unresolved. The CDR3 runs 14 residues. CDR1 and CDR2 from the germline V gene are PRHDT and FYEKMQ (reference sequence). Trimming removed 0 bases from V and 0 bases from J, with 5 bases in between. CDR3 region: CASSLGFVNTEAFF. CDR3 bases: TGTGCCAGCAGCTTAGGGTTCGTGAACACTGAAGCTTTCTTT. The entire variable domain, with the rest obtained from reference TRBV13 and TRBJ1-1, is as follows: AAGVIQSPRHLIKEKRETATLKCYPIPRHDTVYWYQQGPGQDPQFLISFYEKMQSDKGSIPDRFSAQQFSDYHSELNMSSLELGDSALYFCASSLGFVNTEAFFGQGTRLTVV.

This clonotype was found a few times. CDR3 bases: TGCAGTGCTCAAGAACAGGGGGCTAGCTCCTACAATGAGCAGTTCTTC. Amino acid sequence: CSAQEQGASSYNEQFF. The gene calls are TRBV20-1 and TRBJ2-1; TRBD1 agrees at 9 bases. The CDR3 is 16 residues long. V lost 5 bases and J lost 0; bases outside the gene matches: 8. CDR1 DFQATT and CDR2 SNEGSKA come from the germline V gene (reference sequence).

This clonotype occurred many times. The chain combines TRBV6-5 with TRBJ1-1; D uncertain. Deletions cut 4 bases from V and 4 bases from J, with 16 bases between. Germline loops: CDR1 MNHEY, CDR2 SVGAGI. This CDR3 spans 15 amino acids. DNA for the CDR3: TGTGCCAGCAGTTCGTATCAAAAATCGAGCACTGAAGCTTTCTTT. The encoded protein is CASSSYQKSSTEAFF.

The V and J genes are TRBV7-8 and TRBJ2-6; 8 bases fit TRBD1. V shed 6 bases and J 3 bases; nucleotides not matched to a gene: 4. The CDR3 is made up of 15 amino acids. CDR1 is SGHVS, CDR2 FQNEAQ, per germline. The CDR3 sequence: CASRPGQGGANVLTF. CDR3 nucleotide sequence: TGTGCCAGCAGACCCGGACAGGGTGGGGCCAACGTCCTGACTTTC.

V and J are TRBV9 and TRBJ2-3, with a possible D match to TRBD2 (7 bases). The CDR3 covers 14 residues. Germline CDR1 reads SGDLS; CDR2 reads YYNGEE. Trimming removed 3 bases at V and 4 bases at J, with 12 bases between. The CDR3: CASSGRGPPDTQYF. In nucleotides, the CDR3 is TGTGCCAGCAGCGGGCGGGGGCCTCCAGATACGCAGTATTTT.

This clonotype was seen ten or more times. This sequence joins TRBV7-2 and TRBJ2-3, with 8 nucleotides matching TRBD2. There are 15 residues in the CDR3. Per germline, CDR1 SGHTA and CDR2 FQGNSA. Trimming took 5 bases from V and 4 from J; bases not matched to a gene: 8. The CDR3 protein is CASSQIAGRPDTQYF. As DNA, the CDR3 is TGTGCCAGCAGCCAGATAGCGGGGAGGCCAGATACGCAGTATTTT.

This clonotype was observed a handful of times. The chain is built from TRBV18 and TRBJ1-1; a weak D match, TRBD1 (6 bases). V was cut by 0 bases and J by 8 bases, with 10 bases left in between. Per the germline V gene, CDR1 is KGHSH and CDR2 is LQKENI. The CDR3 is 13 amino acids. DNA for the CDR3: TGTGCCAGCTCACCACCTGGGGGCCAAGAAGCTTTCTTT. It codes for CASSPPGGQEAFF.

This clonotype was picked up many times. CDR3 sequence (DNA): TGTGCCAGCAGCTTAGGGGTTGACTATGGCTACACCTTC. This sequence encodes CASSLGVDYGYTF. The rearrangement links TRBV7-2 to TRBJ1-2; D is undetermined. Germline V gives CDR1 SGHTA, CDR2 FQGNSA. The CDR3 extends over 13 amino acids. The V and J ends lost 1 base and 3 bases respectively, with 6 bases between them. Full variable domain (rest looked up from reference TRBV7-2 and TRBJ1-2): GAGVSQSPSNKVTEKGKDVELRCDPISGHTALYWYRQSLGQGLEFLIYFQGNSAPDKSGLPSDRFSAERTGGSVSTLTIQRTQQEDSAVYLCASSLGVDYGYTFGSGTRLTVV.

This clonotype came up a few times. The chain recombines TRBV11-2 with TRBJ2-3; 7 nucleotides match TRBD2. The CDR3 consists of 15 residues. The V gene end was trimmed by 2 bases and the J gene end by 4 bases; junction bases not matched to a gene: 6. In germline, CDR1 is SGHAT, CDR2 FQNNGV. The CDR3 DNA follows: TGTGCCAGCAGCTTAATTGGGGGGGTTGCAGATACGCAGTATTTT. Protein product: CASSLIGGVADTQYF.

The chain employs TRBV24-1 and TRBJ1-1; perhaps TRBD1 as D (6 bases). Trimming left V 4 bases short and J 3 bases short, with 8 bases between. CDR3 size: 13 residues. Germline-derived CDR1 and CDR2 are KGHDR and SFDVKD. CDR3 sequence reads: CATSEQGYTEAFF. The CDR3, as DNA: TGTGCCACCAGTGAACAGGGATACACTGAAGCTTTCTTT.

This clonotype was observed at least ten times. The CDR3 here is CSAGASRGWDNEQFF. The CDR3 coding sequence is TGCAGTGCTGGTGCGTCGCGGGGATGGGACAATGAGCAGTTCTTC. The V and J genes are TRBV20-1 and TRBJ2-1; possible D gene TRBD2, 6 bases. This CDR3 has 15 amino acids. The V end lost 5 bases, the J end lost 5 bases, and 19 bases lay between the germline ends. From germline, CDR1 is DFQATT and CDR2 SNEGSKA (reference sequence).

This clonotype was detected many times. The chain employs TRBV15 and TRBJ2-3; the D gene is possibly TRBD2 (6 bases). The germline V gene has CDR1 LNHNV and CDR2 YYDKDF (reference sequence). With 3 bases removed from V and 0 bases from J, the gap between germline ends came to 10 bases. There are 15 residues in the CDR3. The CDR3: CATSRGGRSTDTQYF. In DNA form, the CDR3 reads TGTGCCACCAGCAGGGGGGGACGGAGCACAGATACGCAGTATTTT.

This clonotype was picked up a small number of times. CDR3 sequence reads: CSAADGQGAYEQYF. The CDR3 DNA is TGCAGCGCTGCTGATGGACAGGGGGCCTACGAGCAGTACTTC. This chain uses TRBV29-1 with TRBJ2-7; 10 bases match TRBD1. The junction had 8 bases not matched to a gene; V was cut back by 7 bases and J by 2 bases. This CDR3 spans 14 amino acids. Germline V lookup: CDR1 SQVTM, CDR2 ANQGSEA.

The table lists this clonotype with many counts. J is TRBJ1-1 and V is TRBV7-2; D gene uncertain. The germline V gene has CDR1 SGHTA and CDR2 FQGNSA. V shed 5 bases and J shed 2 bases, with 12 bases lying between them. The CDR3 is made up of 14 amino acids. The CDR3 here is CASSRSGENTEAFF. The CDR3 DNA follows: TGTGCCAGCAGCCGCAGCGGGGAAAACACTGAAGCTTTCTTT.

The table lists this clonotype with many counts. The chain couples TRBV7-2 to TRBJ2-5, with TRBD1 matching over 11 bases. The CDR3 runs 18 residues. CDR1 SGHTA and CDR2 FQGNSA come from the germline V gene. V shed 3 bases, J shed 4 bases, and the junction held 13 bases outside the gene matches. CDR3 bases: TGTGCCAGCAGCTTGCCTGGACAGGGGGCTGCGGTTGGAGAGACCCAGTACTTC. Its protein is CASSLPGQGAAVGETQYF.

Ten or more counts support this clonotype. The V and J genes are TRBV5-4 and TRBJ1-3, with TRBD1 identical over 7 bases. CDR1 is SGHNT and CDR2 is YYREEE in the germline V gene (reference sequence). Losses at the gene ends were 4 bases for V and 4 bases for J; bases not matched to a gene: 5. This CDR3 is 14 amino acids long. CDR3 DNA: TGTGCCAGCAGCCGAGGGACAGCCGGAAACACCATATATTTT. It specifies CASSRGTAGNTIYF.

The sample holds many counts of this clonotype. The chain employs TRBV7-8 and TRBJ2-2; TRBD2 might be the D (5 bases). CDR1 SGHVS and CDR2 FQNEAQ come from the germline V gene. The CDR3 contains 16 residues. Trimming shortened V by 2 bases and J by 5 bases, and 15 bases separated the two germline ends. CDR3 amino acids: CASSLKFGERTGELFF. In DNA form, the CDR3 reads TGTGCCAGCAGCTTAAAGTTCGGGGAAAGAACCGGGGAGCTGTTTTTT.

The chain combines TRBV20-1 with TRBJ2-2; D might be TRBD1 (6 bases). The CDR3 is 16 residues long. V was pared by 0 bases and J by 0 bases, with 11 bases between. Germline CDR1 DFQATT, CDR2 SNEGSKA (reference sequence). The chain's CDR3 is CSARDFGGPNTGELFF. The CDR3 DNA is TGCAGTGCTAGAGATTTTGGGGGCCCGAACACCGGGGAGCTGTTTTTT.